One sample yielded the 26 T cell receptor beta chains listed below, sequenced in a study of Ad26.COV2.S vaccination and SARS-CoV-2 variants (dated by TCRdb to the early 2020s). Library construction relied on the immunoSEQ multiplex PCR assay. TCRdb carries this immuneACCESS record with in-frame sequences only. Its versions omit some clonotypes, under half of them owing to an unresolved V gene in the studies checked, with the rest unexplained. This sample is represented by roughly 400,000 clones; 92% of them were singletons. Jointly, the top ten make up 1.5% to 2% of the sample. Taken with the paper, the label for treatment or condition translates to: about 20 received Ad26.COV2.S at low or high dose, single or two shots; roughly 5 received placebo; per-sample allocation not given. Repertoires of vaccine and placebo recipients were sequenced from samples collected on day 63 after the first injection.

Here the sequenced sample was peripheral blood, taken in a trial of Ad26.COV2.S vaccine versus placebo. The receptors originated from a person aged 18-60 years who received the Ad26.COV2.S COVID-19 vaccine or a placebo.

The V and J genes are TRBV4-3 and TRBJ2-5, with D maybe TRBD2 (5 bases). The CDR3 covers 15 residues. Between the trimmed V and J ends, which lost 1 base and 1 base, there was a span of 10 bases. The germline CDR1 and CDR2 sequences are LGHNA and YSLEER. The CDR3 coding sequence is TGCGCCAGCAGCCAAGTTTTTGCGGGCCAAGAGACCCAGTACTTC. Protein sequence: CASSQVFAGQETQYF.

This clone was observed a few times. This chain links TRBV7-9 with TRBJ2-7; 8 bases match TRBD1. There are 14 residues in the CDR3. Germline trimming cut 5 bases from V and 3 bases from J; bases unmatched to any gene: 6. Germline assignment: CDR1 SEHNR and CDR2 FQNEAQ (reference sequence). The CDR3 DNA follows: TGTGCCAGCAGCCAGACAGGGGCGGTCTACGAGCAGTACTTC. Its translation is CASSQTGAVYEQYF.

V is TRBV2 and J is TRBJ2-7; the match to TRBD1 covers 12 bases. The CDR3 extends over 16 amino acids. Germline CDR1 and CDR2: SNHLY and FYNNEI. J was trimmed by 1 base and V by 4 bases; bases with no gene match: 5. DNA of the CDR3: TGTGCCAGCAGTGGATGGGGACAGGGGGCTTCCTACGAGCAGTACTTC. Amino acid sequence: CASSGWGQGASYEQYF.

Of note for this clone: One junction end does not reproduce the germline sequence, and a read error may be involved. This chain uses TRBV6-2 or TRBV6-3 with TRBJ2-7; the D call may be TRBD1 or TRBD2 (5 bases each). CDR1 and CDR2 from the germline V gene are MNHEY and SVGEGT. CDR3 length: 10 residues. The CDR3: CASSYSRGDF. For the CDR3, the DNA is TGTGCCAGCAGTTACTCGAGGGGCGACTTC.

This chain links TRBV2 with TRBJ2-7; TRBD1 matches 10 bases. Germline CDR1 and CDR2: SNHLY and FYNNEI. V shed 2 bases, J shed 0 bases, and the junction held 7 bases outside the gene matches. CDR3 length equals 17 residues. The CDR3 region is CASSEISRTGGSYEQYF. The CDR3, as DNA: TGTGCCAGCAGTGAAATTTCCAGGACAGGGGGCTCCTACGAGCAGTACTTC. Supplemented by reference TRBV2 and TRBJ2-7, the full variable domain reads EPEVTQTPSHQVTQMGQEVILRCVPISNHLYFYWYRQILGQKVEFLVSFYNNEISEKSEIFDDQFSVERPDGSNFTLKIRSTKLEDSAMYFCASSEISRTGGSYEQYFGPGTRLTVT.

V usage is TRBV29-1 and J usage is TRBJ2-3; D possibly matches TRBD1 or TRBD2 (5 bases each). This CDR3 is built from 13 residues. Between the trimmed V and J ends, which lost 6 bases and 1 base, there was a span of 11 bases. Per germline, CDR1 SQVTM and CDR2 ANQGSEA. CDR3 in DNA: TGCAGCGTGGACGTGGGGGGCACAGATACGCAGTATTTT. It codes for CSVDVGGTDTQYF.

The chain is built from TRBV11-3 and TRBJ2-7, with 13 bases aligning to TRBD2. From germline, CDR1 is SGHNT and CDR2 YENEEA. With V trimmed by 3 bases and J by 5 bases, 4 bases remained unmatched. This CDR3 has 15 amino acids. The CDR3: CASSLGTSGANEQYF. Here the CDR3 DNA reads TGTGCCAGCAGCTTGGGGACTAGCGGGGCCAACGAGCAGTACTTC. The full variable domain, with the rest looked up from reference TRBV11-3 and TRBJ2-7, is EAGVVQSPRYKIIEKKQPVAFWCNPISGHNTLYWYLQNLGQGPELLIRYENEEAVDDSQLPKDRFSAERLKGVDSTLKIQPAELGDSAVYLCASSLGTSGANEQYFGPGTRLTVT.

The chain carries TRBV30 and TRBJ1-5; D not resolved. The CDR3 has 13 residues. CDR1 is GTSNPN, CDR2 SVGIG, per germline (reference sequence). The ends were cut back, 2 bases at V and 3 bases at J, with 8 bases in the middle. For the CDR3, the DNA is TGTGCCTGGAGTACACTCATCAATCAGCCCCAGCATTTT. Its protein product is CAWSTLINQPQHF. Together with reference TRBV30 and TRBJ1-5, the CDR3 gives the full variable domain: SQTIHQWPATLVQPVGSPLSLECTVEGTSNPNLYWYRQAAGRGLQLLFYSVGIGQISSEVPQNLSASRPQDRQFILSSKKLLLSDSGFYLCAWSTLINQPQHFGDGTRLSIL.

The genes are TRBV7-6 and TRBJ2-7, with 8 nucleotides matching TRBD1. V was clipped by 5 bases and J by 4 bases; unmatched bases: 13. This CDR3 region has 16 residues. Germline CDR1 reads SGHVS; CDR2 reads FNYEAQ. CDR3 sequence: CASSPTAGTGSYEQYF. The CDR3 DNA reads as TGTGCCAGCAGCCCCACCGCCGGGACAGGATCATACGAGCAGTACTTC.

This chain's CDR3 is CASSEGVRSISYEQYF. The DNA of the CDR3 is TGTGCCAGCAGTGAAGGAGTCAGGTCAATCTCCTACGAGCAGTACTTC. This chain links TRBV6-1 with TRBJ2-7, with D uncertain. The CDR3 runs to 16 residues. The V end lost 1 base, the J end lost 0 bases, and 13 bases lay between the germline ends. Looked up from germline, CDR1 is MNHNS and CDR2 is SASEGT.

V and J are TRBV4-3 and TRBJ1-1, with 8 bases fitting TRBD1. V lost 4 bases to trimming and J lost 3 bases; unmatched junction nucleotides: 7. CDR3 size: 15 residues. Germline CDR1 and CDR2: LGHNA and YSLEER. The CDR3 spells CASSPSRTGHTEAFF. The CDR3 DNA is TGCGCCAGCAGCCCCTCGCGGACAGGGCACACTGAAGCTTTCTTT.

This clone was recorded only once. Other DNA sequences in the same sample also yield this CDR3. The V gene is TRBV6-2 or TRBV6-3, the J gene TRBJ2-7, with 7 nucleotides matching TRBD1. The CDR3 sequence is 13 residues long. Trimming at V came to 4 bases and at J to 2 bases, leaving 2 bases not matched to a gene. CDR1 MNHEY and CDR2 SVGEGT come from the germline V gene. The CDR3 spells CASSWDRAYEQYF. The CDR3 DNA sequence: TGTGCCAGCAGTTGGGACAGAGCCTACGAGCAGTACTTC.

The gene calls are TRBV6-6 and TRBJ2-7; a possible D gene is TRBD2 (5 bases). The CDR3 has 14 amino acids. Germline values: CDR1 MNHNY, CDR2 SVGAGI (reference sequence). Trimming shortened V by 1 base and J by 2 bases, and 9 bases separated the two germline ends. The CDR3 nucleotides are TGTGCCAGCAGTTACTACTGGGGAGCCTACGAGCAGTACTTC. Translating gives CASSYYWGAYEQYF.

This clone was counted a single time. This chain connects TRBV27 to TRBJ2-3, with D perhaps assigned TRBD1 or TRBD2 (7 bases each). CDR1 and CDR2 (germline): MNHEY, SMNVEV (reference sequence). The CDR3 is 16 residues long. The V end lost 2 bases, the J end lost 1 base, and 13 bases lay between the germline ends. CDR3 in amino acids: CASSLQGGLRTDTQYF. The CDR3 coding sequence is TGTGCCAGCAGTTTACAGGGGGGGCTGCGCACAGATACGCAGTATTTT.

V usage is TRBV4-3 and J usage is TRBJ2-7, with a weak D call TRBD2 (6 bases). The V end lost 0 bases, the J end lost 3 bases, and 12 bases lay between the germline ends. The length of the CDR3 is 15 residues. The germline gives CDR1 LGHNA, CDR2 YSLEER. CDR3 DNA sequence: TGCGCCAGCAGCCAAGATAGCGGTGGGGTCTACGAGCAGTACTTC. Protein sequence: CASSQDSGGVYEQYF.

V and J are TRBV7-2 and TRBJ1-4, with D hard to call. Trimming removed 4 bases from V and 1 base from J, with 13 bases in between. Germline assignment: CDR1 SGHTA and CDR2 FQGNSA. This CDR3 region has 16 residues. The CDR3, as DNA: TGTGCCAGCAGCTCTTCGAGTGGCGTAACTAATGAAAAACTGTTTTTT. Its translation: CASSSSSGVTNEKLFF.

As concerns this clone: Other DNA variants within this sample encode the same CDR3. The chain couples TRBV9 to TRBJ1-2, with D tentatively TRBD1 (5 bases). The CDR3 runs to 13 residues. Germline V gene data show CDR1 as SGDLS and CDR2 as YYNGEE. V dropped 0 bases and J dropped 2 bases, with 5 bases sitting between them. The CDR3 sequence is CASSVDRNYGYTF. The CDR3 DNA sequence: TGTGCCAGCAGCGTAGACAGGAACTATGGCTACACCTTC.

The chain carries TRBV5-6 and TRBJ1-5; possible D gene TRBD1, 5 bases. Looked up from germline, CDR1 is SGHDT and CDR2 is YYEEEE. The CDR3 contains 12 residues. With 4 bases removed from V and 10 bases from J, the gap between germline ends came to 12 bases. This CDR3 reads CASSRTGGPQHF. The DNA of the CDR3 is TGTGCCAGCAGCAGGACCGGGGGACCCCAGCATTTT.

The gene calls are TRBV7-2 and TRBJ2-2; perhaps TRBD1 as D (6 bases). CDR1 is SGHTA and CDR2 is FQGNSA in the germline V gene. The CDR3 is made up of 13 amino acids. V lost 3 bases and J 7 bases, leaving 9 bases between the germline ends. CDR3 DNA: TGTGCCAGCAGCTTCCTAGGGGGCGGGGAGCTGTTTTTT. Residues: CASSFLGGGELFF.

The V and J genes are TRBV4-1 and TRBJ1-2; D perhaps matches TRBD1 (5 bases). Germline CDR1 reads MGHRA; CDR2 reads YSYEKL. Trimming stripped 1 base from V and 4 bases from J, with 10 bases between. The CDR3 consists of 14 residues. CDR3 bases: TGCGCCAGCAGCCAAGTGATGGGGGGCTATGGCTACACCTTC. Protein: CASSQVMGGYGYTF.

The V call is TRBV27, the J call TRBJ2-7, with 9 bases identical to TRBD1. From germline, CDR1 is MNHEY and CDR2 SMNVEV (reference sequence). V was pared by 4 bases and J by 2 bases, with 9 bases of the junction left unmatched. The CDR3 consists of 16 residues. The CDR3 coding sequence is TGTGCCAGCAGTTCCCTCTTGGGACAGGGTGCCTACGAGCAGTACTTC. Protein product: CASSSLLGQGAYEQYF.

This clone has only one observation. At one of its ends the junction is not consistent with the germline gene, which may arise from a read error. J is TRBJ2-1 and V is TRBV7-7; 11 bases fit TRBD2. Looked up from germline, CDR1 is SSHAT and CDR2 is FNYEAQ (reference sequence). The CDR3 length is 15 residues. For the CDR3, the DNA is TGTGCTAGCAGCTTAGGACTAGCGGGCCACAATGAGCAGTTCTTC. Protein product: CASSLGLAGHNEQFF.

The rearrangement uses TRBV2 and TRBJ2-7; 10 nucleotides match TRBD1. Germline V gene lookup returns CDR1 SNHLY and CDR2 FYNNEI. The CDR3 is 14 amino acids. V was clipped by 6 bases and J by 3 bases; unmatched bases: 5. CDR3 residues: CASRTGQGIYEQYF. Here the CDR3 DNA reads TGTGCCAGCAGAACGGGACAGGGGATCTACGAGCAGTACTTC. Drawing the rest from reference TRBV2 and TRBJ2-7, the complete variable domain is EPEVTQTPSHQVTQMGQEVILRCVPISNHLYFYWYRQILGQKVEFLVSFYNNEISEKSEIFDDQFSVERPDGSNFTLKIRSTKLEDSAMYFCASRTGQGIYEQYFGPGTRLTVT.

CDR3 region: CASSIDRSGGNTEAFF. The CDR3 nucleotides are TGTGCCAGTAGTATAGATCGGTCGGGGGGAAACACTGAAGCTTTCTTT. The chain recombines TRBV19 with TRBJ1-1, with a weak D call TRBD1 (5 bases). The CDR3 length is 16 residues. Per germline, CDR1 LNHDA and CDR2 SQIVND (reference sequence). V was clipped by 0 bases and J by 2 bases, with 13 bases between them. The whole variable domain, filled in from reference TRBV19 and TRBJ1-1, reads DGGITQSPKYLFRKEGQNVTLSCEQNLNHDAMYWYRQDPGQGLRLIYYSQIVNDFQKGDIAEGYSVSREKKESFPLTVTSAQKNPTAFYLCASSIDRSGGNTEAFFGQGTRLTVV.

The chain couples TRBV3-1 (or the pseudogene TRBV3-2) to TRBJ2-1; perhaps D is TRBD1 or TRBD2 (6 bases each). Trimming removed 3 bases at V and 3 bases at J, with 18 bases between. Per germline, CDR1 LGHDT and CDR2 YNNKEL (reference sequence). The CDR3 has 17 residues. DNA for the CDR3: TGTGCCAGCAGCCAGACAGGAGGGGGGCCGTACTACAATGAGCAGTTCTTC. This translates into CASSQTGGGPYYNEQFF.

This chain uses TRBV27 with TRBJ2-7, with a possible D match to TRBD2 (6 bases). V lost 5 bases and J 3 bases, leaving 17 bases between the germline ends. The V gene's germline CDR1 is MNHEY and CDR2 SMNVEV (reference sequence). The CDR3 has 15 residues. The CDR3 protein is CASSGQGLGGYEQYF. The CDR3 nucleotides read TGTGCCAGCAGTGGCCAGGGTTTGGGAGGCTACGAGCAGTACTTC.